A single TCR beta chain is shown here with its context. The data were taken from a study of cytomegalovirus exposure and HLA in healthy donors. Looked up from germline, CDR1 is SGHTA and CDR2 is FQGNSA. Trimming took 1 base from V and 7 from J, leaving 10 bases between them. The CDR3 covers 13 residues. Vbeta (60) and Jbeta (13) primers were used in the PCR. Profiling relied on immunoSEQ multiplex PCR, and the TCRdb table lists in-frame clones only, not all of them. Among fewer than 55,000 clones, about 70% were seen once, and the ten largest hold 22%. The receptor comes from a woman aged 45-60 years in good health and CMV-seropositive. Sequenced material: PBMCs. The J gene is TRBJ1-2, the V gene TRBV7-2; D unclear. For the CDR3, the DNA is TGTGCCAGCAGCTTAGAATGGAGTGGTGGCTACACCTTC. Its translation is CASSLEWSGGYTF.